This entry is about one T cell receptor beta chain. This sample stems from a study of blood T cell repertoires in COVID-19. Study in general: Both acute and convalescent COVID-19 samples were obtained from the United States, Italy and Spain. The cDNA or gDNA used as material had been derived from T cells, B-cell-depleted T cells, or PBMCs.

Trimming left V 1 base short and J 4 bases short, with 11 bases between. This CDR3 comprises 14 residues. Germline-derived CDR1 and CDR2 are SGHRS and YFSETQ. Per the original methods: Estimates of nucleated cell counts were drawn from the amplification of reference gene primers. Assay used: immunoSEQ multiplex PCR; TCRdb lists only in-frame clones, some missing. V, J and clone size were drawn from that table, and D and trimming were deduced from the DNA. The table lists 220,000 or so clones, around 84% of them singletons. Material: peripheral blood. This TCR was sampled from a man between 45 and 60 years old who had recovered from COVID-19. The V call is TRBV5-1, the J call TRBJ1-2, with no clear D. CDR3 nucleotides: TGCGCCAGCAGCTTGAGTGGAGTCGGCTATGGCTACACCTTC. Its protein is CASSLSGVGYGYTF.